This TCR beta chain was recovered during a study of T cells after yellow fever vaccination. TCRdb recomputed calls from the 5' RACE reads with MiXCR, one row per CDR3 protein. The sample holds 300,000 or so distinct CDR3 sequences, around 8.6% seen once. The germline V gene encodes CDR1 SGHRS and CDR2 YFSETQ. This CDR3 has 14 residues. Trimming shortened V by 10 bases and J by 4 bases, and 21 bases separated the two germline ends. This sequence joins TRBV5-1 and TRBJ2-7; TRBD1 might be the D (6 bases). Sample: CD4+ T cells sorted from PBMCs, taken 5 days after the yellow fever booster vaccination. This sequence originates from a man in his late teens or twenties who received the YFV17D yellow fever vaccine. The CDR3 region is CAVGPGQTVYEQYF. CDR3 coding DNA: TGCGCCGTTGGACCGGGACAAACAGTATACGAGCAGTACTTC.